Given below is one T cell receptor (beta chain) in context. Its specificity is not known. These data are taken from a study of spatial heterogeneity in lung cancer. This CDR3 is 14 amino acids long. CDR1 is SGHTA, CDR2 FQGNSA, per germline. The V segment lost 5 bases and the J segment 7 bases; nucleotides outside the gene matches: 5. TCRdb reprocessed the 5' RACE reads via MiXCR and lists one record per CDR3 protein. The repertoire holds roughly 510 distinct CDR3 sequences, with around 22% as singletons. Study results and caveats: Mutation tallies in tumors tracked expanded intratumoral alpha and beta TCR counts.

The time point denotes: sample taken at primary tumor resection. The donors were about 72 patients with non-small cell lung cancer that was early-stage and untreated. V gene TRBV7-2 combines with J gene TRBJ1-5; 10 positions match TRBD1. The TCR originated in a male donor with early-stage non-small cell lung cancer. The sample consisted of lung tumor tissue, taken at surgery. CDR3 bases: TGTGCCAGCAGCCCGCGACAGGGGGCCCAGCCCCAGCATTTT. It is translated as CASSPRQGAQPQHF. The full variable domain, in which reference TRBV7-2 and TRBJ1-5 provide the parts outside the CDR3, is GAGVSQSPSNKVTEKGKDVELRCDPISGHTALYWYRQSLGQGLEFLIYFQGNSAPDKSGLPSDRFSAERTGGSVSTLTIQRTQQEDSAVYLCASSPRQGAQPQHFGDGTRLSIL.